One sample yielded the 27 T cell receptor beta chains listed below, sequenced in a study of PD-1 blockade in classical Hodgkin lymphoma. Every patient was affected by relapse after autologous stem cell transplantation, while exposure to brentuximab vedotin was not uniform. Assay: immunoSEQ multiplex PCR; the TCRdb copy retains only in-frame clones and omits some. This table has roughly 20,000 clones, 65% to 75% appearing once. Source: peripheral blood mononuclear cells (PBMCs), taken at baseline. These receptors came from a human donor with classical Hodgkin lymphoma.

A note on this clone: One end of the junction varies from germline; a read error may be responsible. This chain uses TRBV5-6 with TRBJ1-2; TRBD1 aligns across 10 bases. The length of the CDR3 is 15 residues. CDR1 SGHDT and CDR2 YYEEEE come from the germline V gene. The DNA for the CDR3 is TGCGCCAGCAGCCCTGGGACAGGGGTAGACTATGGCTACACCTTC. It codes for CASSPGTGVDYGYTF.

This chain links TRBV11-2 with TRBJ1-4; D is undetermined. The CDR3 has 14 amino acids. The germline CDR1 and CDR2 sequences are SGHAT and FQNNGV. Trimming shortened V by 5 bases and J by 8 bases, and 15 bases separated the two germline ends. The CDR3 bases are TGTGCCAGCAGCCGGGCCCGCGGCCTAGAAAAACTGTTTTTT. This translates into CASSRARGLEKLFF.

The chain is built from TRBV4-3 and TRBJ1-1, with no clear D. Germline V gene lookup returns CDR1 LGHNA and CDR2 YSLEER. This CDR3 contains 14 residues. V shed 0 bases and J shed 10 bases, with 15 bases lying between them. CDR3 DNA sequence: TGCGCCAGCAGCCAAGATCACGGCTCCCTGAGAGCTTTCTTT. Translated, it gives CASSQDHGSLRAFF.

Here the CDR3 DNA reads TGTGCCAGTAGTATGGGAGCGGTCCGTAGATCCTACAATGAGCAGTTCTTC. This gives the protein CASSMGAVRRSYNEQFF. This chain links TRBV19 with TRBJ2-1; maybe TRBD2 (5 bases). Trimming took off 3 bases at V and 1 base at J, with 16 bases between the two ends. The V gene's germline CDR1 is LNHDA and CDR2 SQIVND (reference sequence). The CDR3 totals 17 residues.

This clone was picked up one time. This chain uses TRBV5-1 with TRBJ2-3, with 11 bases identical to TRBD2. The CDR3 length is 16 residues. Per germline, CDR1 SGHRS and CDR2 YFSETQ. J lost 0 bases, V lost 4 bases, and 4 bases had no gene match. The CDR3 nucleotides are TGCGCCAGCAGCACGACTAGCGGGGCTAGCACAGATACGCAGTATTTT. Translated: CASSTTSGASTDTQYF.

The V gene is TRBV30, the J gene TRBJ1-6; 8 bases match TRBD1. With 2 bases clipped from V and 2 bases from J, the junction kept 5 bases outside the gene matches. Per germline, CDR1 GTSNPN and CDR2 SVGIG (reference sequence). This CDR3 has 16 amino acids. CDR3 sequence (DNA): TGTGCCTGGAGTCGGACAGGGAGAACCTATAATTCACCCCTCCACTTT. It specifies CAWSRTGRTYNSPLHF.

By proportion, this clone is medium-sized. The rearrangement joins TRBV7-3 to TRBJ2-1; 9 bases are shared with TRBD2. The CDR3 is 14 amino acids. Germline V gene lookup returns CDR1 SGHTA and CDR2 FQGTGA. Germline trimming cut 2 bases from V and 5 bases from J; bases unmatched to any gene: 1. The CDR3 nucleotides read TGTGCCAGCAGCTTAGCTAGCGGGAACAATGAGCAGTTCTTC. Residues: CASSLASGNNEQFF.

There are a few counts of this clone. This chain connects TRBV6-5 to TRBJ2-7; D unclear. Germline-derived CDR1 and CDR2 are MNHEY and SVGAGI. The V end was cut by 5 bases, the J end by 0 bases, with 8 bases between. CDR3 length: 13 amino acids. The CDR3 DNA follows: TGTGCCAGCAGTCGGTTTGGCTCCTACGAGCAGTACTTC. Translated: CASSRFGSYEQYF.

The chain carries TRBV10-3 and TRBJ1-4; tentative D call: TRBD1 (5 bases). The germline V and J ends were trimmed by 10 bases and 4 bases, with 16 bases remaining between them. This CDR3 comprises 14 residues. Per the germline V gene, CDR1 is ENHRY and CDR2 is SYGVKD. This CDR3 reads CATPDTDYNEKLFF. CDR3 coding DNA: TGTGCCACCCCGGACACCGATTATAATGAAAAACTGTTTTTT.

This clone occurred once. Here the CDR3 reads CASSLAGGGEQYF. The DNA of the CDR3 is TGTGCCAGCAGCTTAGCGGGAGGGGGAGAGCAGTACTTC. This chain connects TRBV7-2 to TRBJ2-7; D possibly corresponds to TRBD2 (7 bases). CDR3 size: 13 residues. Germline V CDR1 and CDR2: SGHTA, FQGNSA. The ends were cut back, 0 bases at V and 7 bases at J, with 10 bases in the middle.

The chain couples TRBV28 to TRBJ2-2; D not resolved. CDR1 and CDR2 from the germline V gene are MDHEN and SYDVKM. Trimming left V 7 bases short and J 4 bases short, with 19 bases between. This CDR3 region has 16 residues. CDR3 region: CASNSIQDYLTGELFF. CDR3 bases: TGTGCCAGCAACTCCATCCAGGATTACCTCACCGGGGAGCTGTTTTTT.

By share, this clone counts as large. The V call is TRBV7-9, the J call TRBJ1-6; no reliable D call. The V gene's germline CDR1 is SEHNR and CDR2 FQNEAQ (reference sequence). Deletions cut 1 base from V and 14 bases from J, with 6 bases between. The CDR3 consists of 11 residues. The CDR3 DNA sequence: TGTGCCAGCAGCTTAGGCAAGACCCTCCACTTT. Its protein is CASSLGKTLHF.

The genes are TRBV9 and TRBJ1-1; no clear D. The CDR3 has 14 residues. Per germline, CDR1 SGDLS and CDR2 YYNGEE. V was trimmed by 4 bases and J by 0 bases, leaving 10 bases between them. CDR3 nucleotides: TGTGCCAGCAGCTTCGGAACCCTGAACACTGAAGCTTTCTTT. Translating it yields CASSFGTLNTEAFF.

This chain uses TRBV19 with TRBJ1-4; TRBD1 matches 7 bases. J lost 10 bases, V lost 5 bases, and 7 bases had no gene match. Germline V gene sequence: CDR1 LNHDA, CDR2 SQIVND (reference sequence). The CDR3 loop spans 13 amino acids. The CDR3 bases are TGTGCCAGTAGTGTCAACAGGGGACGAAAACTGTTTTTT. It translates to CASSVNRGRKLFF.

The genes are TRBV27 and TRBJ1-1; TRBD1 matches 8 bases. CDR3 size: 15 residues. V shed 7 bases, J shed 6 bases, and the junction held 13 bases outside the gene matches. Germline V lookup: CDR1 MNHEY, CDR2 SMNVEV (reference sequence). CDR3 nucleotide sequence: TGTGCCAGCACCCCCCTCGGACAGGGAGTTTCTGAAGCTTTCTTT. It specifies CASTPLGQGVSEAFF.

The count of this clone is one. V and J are TRBV5-6 and TRBJ2-1, with TRBD1 matching over 7 bases. CDR1 and CDR2 from the germline V gene are SGHDT and YYEEEE. This CDR3 has 13 residues. V lost 2 bases and J lost 15; bases outside the gene matches: 11. CDR3 bases: TGTGCCAGCAGCTTAACCGGGACAGTCGGGCTGTTCTTC. Its protein is CASSLTGTVGLFF.

J is TRBJ1-5 and V is TRBV30; D ambiguous. The V end lost 0 bases, the J end lost 1 base, and 10 bases lay between the germline ends. Germline-derived CDR1 and CDR2 are GTSNPN and SVGIG (reference sequence). This CDR3 comprises 15 residues. The CDR3 reads CAWSVPGFSNQPQHF. The CDR3 DNA is TGTGCCTGGAGTGTTCCTGGATTCAGCAATCAGCCCCAGCATTTT.

This clone was seen a single time. The CDR3 region has the DNA TGTGCCAGCAGCCCTCAGGGCCTGGGGACTGCCGAGCAGTACTTC. Residues: CASSPQGLGTAEQYF. The chain couples TRBV11-1 to TRBJ2-7; tentative D call: TRBD2 (6 bases). V shed 5 bases and J shed 6 bases, with 20 bases lying between them. Germline loops: CDR1 SGHAT, CDR2 FQDESV (reference sequence). This CDR3 has 15 residues.

This chain joins TRBV4-1 and TRBJ1-2, with TRBD1 identical over 8 bases. Unmatched junction bases numbered 11, after V lost 0 bases and J lost 8 bases. Germline CDR1 reads MGHRA; CDR2 reads YSYEKL. This CDR3 is 16 amino acids long. The CDR3 DNA reads TGCGCCAGCAGCCAAGATATGGGACAGGTCCTGGGAGGCTACACCTTC. As protein: CASSQDMGQVLGGYTF.

This clone was observed a handful of times. The rearrangement uses TRBV19 and TRBJ2-1; 8 positions match TRBD2. Losses at the gene ends were 3 bases for V and 2 bases for J; bases not matched to a gene: 9. The V gene's germline CDR1 is LNHDA and CDR2 SQIVND (reference sequence). The CDR3 length is 17 residues. The CDR3 protein is CASSMDVTGGPYNEQFF. CDR3 DNA sequence: TGTGCCAGTAGTATGGACGTCACGGGAGGGCCCTACAATGAGCAGTTCTTC.

The V call is TRBV7-7, the J call TRBJ2-1, with 7 bases identical to TRBD2. Trimming cost V 5 bases and J 3 bases; bases outside gene matches: 1. CDR1 and CDR2 (germline): SSHAT, FNYEAQ (reference sequence). CDR3 length: 13 amino acids. In DNA form, the CDR3 reads TGTGCCAGCAGCGCGGGGGACTACAATGAGCAGTTCTTC. It yields the protein CASSAGDYNEQFF.

The J gene is TRBJ2-1, the V gene TRBV10-3; 9 bases are shared with TRBD2. This CDR3 has 15 residues. Germline assignment: CDR1 ENHRY and CDR2 SYGVKD. J gave up 5 bases and V 3 bases, and 5 bases lay outside the gene matches. DNA of the CDR3: TGTGCCATCAGTGATCTTAGCGGGGGAGACAATGAGCAGTTCTTC. Amino acids: CAISDLSGGDNEQFF.

The rearrangement links TRBV6-5 to TRBJ1-2; TRBD1 is a possible D gene (5 bases). The germline V and J ends were trimmed by 7 bases and 8 bases, with 20 bases remaining between them. The CDR3 spans 14 residues. The germline V gene encodes CDR1 MNHEY and CDR2 SVGAGI. This CDR3 reads CASTHPEGSGGYTF. The CDR3 DNA follows: TGTGCCAGCACCCACCCAGAGGGGTCTGGCGGCTACACCTTC.

The genes are TRBV7-7 and TRBJ1-1; D ambiguous. Germline V gene data show CDR1 as SSHAT and CDR2 as FNYEAQ (reference sequence). The CDR3 loop spans 13 amino acids. V lost 0 bases and J 8 bases, leaving 10 bases between the germline ends. The CDR3 loop is CASSLAEGSEAFF. The CDR3 nucleotides read TGTGCCAGCAGCTTAGCGGAGGGATCCGAAGCTTTCTTT.

The J gene is TRBJ1-4, the V gene TRBV19; TRBD1 matches 8 bases. With 4 bases clipped from V and 4 bases from J, the junction kept 5 bases outside the gene matches. Looked up from germline, CDR1 is LNHDA and CDR2 is SQIVND (reference sequence). The CDR3 consists of 15 residues. The CDR3 loop reads CASSRVDRGNEKLFF. The DNA for the CDR3 is TGTGCCAGTAGTAGAGTCGACAGGGGTAATGAAAAACTGTTTTTT.

The chain joins TRBV2 to TRBJ2-7; D is possibly TRBD1 or TRBD2 (6 bases each). CDR1 is SNHLY, CDR2 FYNNEI, per germline. V was trimmed by 8 bases and J by 0 bases, leaving 11 bases between them. The CDR3 runs 13 residues. The CDR3: CASLRDNSYEQYF. The CDR3 nucleotides are TGTGCCAGCCTGCGGGACAACTCCTACGAGCAGTACTTC.

The chain uses TRBV4-1 and TRBJ2-3; possible D gene TRBD1, 7 bases. CDR1 is MGHRA, CDR2 YSYEKL, per germline. The CDR3 covers 15 residues. The V and J ends lost 2 bases and 6 bases respectively, with 15 bases between them. CDR3 in amino acids: CASSQLEQGRDTQYF. The CDR3 bases are TGCGCCAGCAGCCAACTGGAACAGGGGAGGGATACGCAGTATTTT.